The present TCR beta chain was sequenced within a study of Ad26.COV2.S vaccination and SARS-CoV-2 variants. The CDR3 contains 17 residues. CDR1 is SGDLS, CDR2 YYNGEE, per germline. The V segment lost 3 bases and the J segment 4 bases; nucleotides outside the gene matches: 12. The count of this clone is one. As yet, its antigen is unknown. Study-level findings and limits: Whether participants received vaccine or placebo, their non-spike TCR breadth was similar.

The assay was immunoSEQ multiplex PCR, and TCRdb's table has in-frame clones only and misses some. The repertoire has roughly 680,000 clones, around 92% of them found once; the top ten carry approximately 1.5%. The treatment here: some 19 received Ad26.COV2.S at low or high dose, single or two shots; 5 received placebo; per-sample allocation not given. The investigators took samples on day 63 after the first vaccine or placebo injection. The rearrangement links TRBV9 to TRBJ1-3; 8 nucleotides match TRBD1. The TCR originated in a person between 18 and 65 years old who received the Ad26.COV2.S COVID-19 vaccine or a placebo. The source was peripheral blood, collected in a trial of Ad26.COV2.S vaccine versus placebo. The CDR3 is CASSASPGGAGGNTIYF. Here the CDR3 DNA reads TGTGCCAGCAGCGCCTCACCAGGGGGCGCGGGGGGAAACACCATATATTTT.